These 21 T cell receptor beta chains were sequenced from one sample in a study of cytomegalovirus exposure and HLA in healthy donors. The table came from immunoSEQ multiplex PCR; TCRdb's copy has only in-frame clones and leaves some out. The sample has 110,000 to 150,000 clones; roughly nine tenths are singletons. Sequencing was carried out using PBMCs. Receptor source: a man younger than 35 in good health and CMV-seronegative.

The chain couples TRBV30 to TRBJ2-1; D call uncertain. Germline V gives CDR1 GTSNPN, CDR2 SVGIG (reference sequence). Trimming left V 0 bases short and J 6 bases short, with 9 bases between. The CDR3 loop spans 13 amino acids. The CDR3 loop reads CAWSVLASNEQFF. DNA for the CDR3: TGTGCCTGGAGTGTACTGGCTAGCAATGAGCAGTTCTTC.

This clone was seen just once. The genes are TRBV5-1 and TRBJ2-3, with no clear D. In germline, CDR1 is SGHRS, CDR2 YFSETQ. The V end lost 2 bases, the J end lost 6 bases, and 10 bases lay between the germline ends. The CDR3 length is 13 residues. DNA of the CDR3: TGCGCCAGCAGCTTTTATTTCGGGGATACGCAGTATTTT. The encoded protein is CASSFYFGDTQYF.

A note on this clone: Other nucleotide sequences from this sample produce the same CDR3. The rearrangement links TRBV29-1 to TRBJ1-2; TRBD1 matches 9 bases. Germline V gives CDR1 SQVTM, CDR2 ANQGSEA. V lost 3 bases to trimming and J lost 5 bases; unmatched junction nucleotides: 1. The length of the CDR3 is 12 residues. The DNA of the CDR3 is TGCAGCGTTGAGACAGGGGGGTATGGCTACACCTTC. Translating it yields CSVETGGYGYTF.

The V call is TRBV7-8, the J call TRBJ2-1; 9 bases map to TRBD2. The CDR3 spans 15 residues. V lost 3 bases to trimming and J lost 6 bases; unmatched junction nucleotides: 6. Germline V gives CDR1 SGHVS, CDR2 FQNEAQ. The DNA of the CDR3 is TGTGCCAGCAGCTTCGGGACTAGCCGGGTCAATGAGCAGTTCTTC. Protein sequence: CASSFGTSRVNEQFF.

In this sample, this clone turned up once. This sequence joins TRBV18 and TRBJ1-2; 7 bases are shared with TRBD1. This CDR3 has 15 amino acids. Germline assignment: CDR1 KGHSH and CDR2 LQKENI. J lost 3 bases, V lost 3 bases, and 7 bases had no gene match. CDR3 protein: CASSPEHRGHYGYTF. In DNA, the CDR3 is TGTGCCAGCTCACCGGAGCACAGGGGACACTATGGCTACACCTTC.

The chain uses TRBV10-3 and TRBJ1-3; the match to TRBD1 covers 7 bases. The CDR3 length is 16 residues. The V and J ends lost 4 bases and 2 bases, in that order; junction bases with no gene match: 8. Germline CDR1 and CDR2: ENHRY and SYGVKD. DNA for the CDR3: TGTGCCATCAGTGTTTACGCAACAGGGGCTGGAAACACCATATATTTT. Translating it yields CAISVYATGAGNTIYF.

The chain is built from TRBV27 and TRBJ2-7, with 11 bases lining up with TRBD2. Per germline, CDR1 MNHEY and CDR2 SMNVEV (reference sequence). Trimming took 2 bases from V and 1 from J; bases not matched to a gene: 13. The CDR3 is made up of 19 amino acids. For the CDR3, the DNA is TGTGCCAGCAGTTTACGCCCCCCCTTGGCTAGCGGGAGGTCCTACGAGCAGTACGTC. Translating it yields CASSLRPPLASGRSYEQYV.

This chain joins TRBV7-2 and TRBJ2-3, with a tentative D call TRBD1 (6 bases). Germline V gives CDR1 SGHTA, CDR2 FQGNSA. Between the trimmed V and J ends, which lost 4 bases and 0 bases, there was a span of 17 bases. The CDR3 is made up of 17 amino acids. The CDR3 reads CASSWTRDTSSTDTQYF. The CDR3 DNA is TGTGCCAGCAGCTGGACACGGGACACCTCTAGCACAGATACGCAGTATTTT.

The rearrangement uses TRBV10-1 and TRBJ2-1; 9 bases are shared with TRBD2. This CDR3 spans 16 amino acids. Trimming removed 3 bases from V and 10 bases from J; junction bases left unmatched: 13. In germline, CDR1 is WNHNN, CDR2 SYGVQD (reference sequence). The CDR3: CASSDGLAGEEGEQFF. DNA of the CDR3: TGCGCCAGCAGTGATGGGTTAGCGGGAGAGGAAGGAGAGCAGTTCTTC.

This clone was detected only once. This CDR3 reads CASSAGTGWTFF. The DNA for the CDR3 is TGTGCCAGCAGTGCGGGTACAGGGTGGACTTTCTTT. The chain employs TRBV6-1 and TRBJ1-1, with D perhaps matching TRBD1 (6 bases). Germline CDR1 and CDR2: MNHNS and SASEGT. Trimming took off 4 bases at V and 12 bases at J, with 15 bases between the two ends. The CDR3 totals 12 residues.

The V and J genes are TRBV9 and TRBJ1-4; D unclear. Per germline, CDR1 SGDLS and CDR2 YYNGEE. The CDR3 is 18 residues long. The V gene lost 3 bases and the J gene lost 2 bases, with 20 bases spanning the gap. The CDR3 sequence is CASSAGTRREQTNEKLFF. The CDR3 bases are TGTGCCAGCAGCGCCGGCACTCGGAGGGAACAGACTAATGAAAAACTGTTTTTT.

The chain has TRBV30 and TRBJ2-1; 7 nucleotides line up with TRBD2. The V and J ends lost 2 bases and 9 bases, in that order; junction bases with no gene match: 7. Germline CDR1 is GTSNPN and CDR2 is SVGIG (reference sequence). The CDR3 is 13 residues long. The CDR3 region has the DNA TGTGCCTGGAGTCGGGGGGTAATAATTGAGCAGTTCTTC. It codes for CAWSRGVIIEQFF.

The V gene is TRBV21-1, the J gene TRBJ2-5; no DNA check was done on the table's D call, TRBD1. TRBV21-1 is designated a pseudogene. This CDR3 is 16 amino acids long. CDR3 loop: CASSKGGTENQETQYF. As DNA, the CDR3 is TGTGCCAGCAGCAAAGGGGGGACAGAGAACCAAGAGACCCAGTACTTC.

V usage is TRBV7-9 and J usage is TRBJ2-5, with 7 bases that match TRBD2. Trimming cost V 6 bases and J 2 bases; bases outside gene matches: 6. The V gene's germline CDR1 is SEHNR and CDR2 FQNEAQ (reference sequence). The CDR3 length is 14 residues. This CDR3 reads CASRAGTNQETQYF. CDR3 DNA: TGTGCCAGCAGGGCAGGGACTAATCAAGAGACCCAGTACTTC. Variable domain in full (rest from reference TRBV7-9 and TRBJ2-5): DTGVSQNPRHKITKRGQNVTFRCDPISEHNRLYWYRQTLGQGPEFLTYFQNEAQLEKSRLLSDRFSAERPKGSFSTLEIQRTEQGDSAMYLCASRAGTNQETQYFGPGTRLLVL.

The chain couples TRBV4-1 to TRBJ2-1; D might be TRBD2 (5 bases). V lost 0 bases and J 10 bases, leaving 19 bases between the germline ends. Germline-derived CDR1 and CDR2 are MGHRA and YSYEKL. This CDR3 contains 16 residues. CDR3 region: CASSQDPSGALPEQFF. The DNA for the CDR3 is TGCGCCAGCAGCCAAGATCCGAGCGGCGCTCTCCCAGAGCAGTTCTTC.

The J gene is TRBJ2-7, the V gene TRBV6-5; TRBD1 matches 11 bases. CDR1 and CDR2 (germline): MNHEY, SVGAGI. V was pared by 0 bases and J by 4 bases, with 2 bases of the junction left unmatched. This CDR3 has 15 amino acids. The CDR3 DNA follows: TGTGCCAGCAGTTACTCCGGGACAGGGGGGTACGAGCAGTACTTC. Encoded protein: CASSYSGTGGYEQYF.

The chain combines TRBV30 with TRBJ1-5; weak D call: TRBD1 (5 bases). The CDR3 extends over 15 amino acids. Germline V gene data show CDR1 as GTSNPN and CDR2 as SVGIG (reference sequence). V was shortened by 0 bases and J by 3 bases, with 12 bases between the two germline ends. The CDR3 DNA reads TGTGCCTGGAGTGTACAGGCAGGGCCCAATCAGCCCCAGCATTTT. This codes for CAWSVQAGPNQPQHF.

This clone was recorded once. The J gene is TRBJ1-2, the V gene TRBV6-5, with TRBD1 identical over 10 bases. The CDR3 covers 15 residues. Germline CDR1 is MNHEY and CDR2 is SVGAGI. V shed 7 bases, J shed 3 bases, and the junction held 8 bases outside the gene matches. The CDR3, as DNA: TGTGCCAGCACCCGGACAGGGGGTGGATACTATGGCTACACCTTC. Residues: CASTRTGGGYYGYTF.

The chain uses TRBV15 and TRBJ2-7, with TRBD1 matching 11 bases. V lost 0 bases to trimming and J lost 5 bases; unmatched junction nucleotides: 9. This CDR3 has 17 amino acids. The germline gives CDR1 LNHNV, CDR2 YYDKDF (reference sequence). This CDR3 is CATSRDSLGTGGNEQYF. For the CDR3, the DNA is TGTGCCACCAGCAGAGATAGTCTAGGGACAGGGGGTAACGAGCAGTACTTC.

The gene calls are TRBV4-3 and TRBJ2-2; weak D call: TRBD1 (6 bases). Germline CDR1 is LGHNA and CDR2 is YSLEER. Trimming shortened V by 3 bases and J by 6 bases, and 8 bases separated the two germline ends. The CDR3 totals 13 residues. The CDR3 protein is CASSQDRAGELFF. The CDR3 DNA follows: TGCGCCAGCAGCCAGGACAGAGCCGGGGAGCTGTTTTTT.

The chain is built from TRBV7-9 and TRBJ2-2; 8 bases match TRBD2. CDR1 is SEHNR, CDR2 FQNEAQ, per germline (reference sequence). This CDR3 has 15 amino acids. Losses at the gene ends were 2 bases for V and 5 bases for J; bases not matched to a gene: 4. CDR3 sequence (DNA): TGTGCCAGCAGCTTATTGCGGGAGGTAACCGGGGAGCTGTTTTTT. It is translated as CASSLLREVTGELFF. The full variable domain, completed using reference TRBV7-9 and TRBJ2-2, is DTGVSQNPRHKITKRGQNVTFRCDPISEHNRLYWYRQTLGQGPEFLTYFQNEAQLEKSRLLSDRFSAERPKGSFSTLEIQRTEQGDSAMYLCASSLLREVTGELFFGEGSRLTVL.